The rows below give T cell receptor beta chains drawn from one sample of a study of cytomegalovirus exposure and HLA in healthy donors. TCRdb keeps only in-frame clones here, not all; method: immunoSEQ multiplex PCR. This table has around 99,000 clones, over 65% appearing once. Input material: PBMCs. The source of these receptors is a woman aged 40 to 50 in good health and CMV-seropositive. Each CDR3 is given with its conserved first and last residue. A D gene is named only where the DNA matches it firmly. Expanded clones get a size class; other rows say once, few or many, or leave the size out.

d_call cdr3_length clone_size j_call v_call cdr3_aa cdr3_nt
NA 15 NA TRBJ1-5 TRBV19 CASSIDTGTNQPQHF TGTGCCAGTAGTATAGATACAGGTACCAATCAGCCCCAGCATTTT
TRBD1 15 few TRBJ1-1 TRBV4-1 CASSHGQGAESEAFF TGCGCCAGCAGCCACGGACAGGGGGCGGAATCTGAAGCTTTCTTT
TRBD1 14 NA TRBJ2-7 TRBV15 CATSTWTGTYEQYF TGTGCCACCAGCACATGGACAGGGACCTACGAGCAGTACTTC
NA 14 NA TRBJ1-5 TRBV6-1 CASSEFNTNQPQHF TGTGCCAGCAGTGAATTTAACACCAATCAGCCCCAGCATTTT
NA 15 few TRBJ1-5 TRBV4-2 CASSQDWAGYQPQHF TGTGCCAGCAGCCAAGATTGGGCAGGGTACCAGCCCCAGCATTTT
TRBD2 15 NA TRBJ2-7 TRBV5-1 CASRSGGGDPGEQYF TGCGCCAGCAGGTCGGGGGGGGGCGATCCGGGAGAGCAGTACTTC
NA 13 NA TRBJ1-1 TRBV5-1 CASSLDDTPEAFF TGCGCCAGCAGCTTGGACGACACTCCTGAAGCTTTCTTT
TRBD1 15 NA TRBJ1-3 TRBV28 CASSAGTGTGNTIYF TGTGCCAGCAGTGCCGGGACAGGGACTGGAAACACCATATATTTT
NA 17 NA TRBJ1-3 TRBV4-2 CASSQEWDTYSGNTIYF TGTGCCAGCAGCCAAGAGTGGGACACCTACTCTGGAAACACCATATATTTT
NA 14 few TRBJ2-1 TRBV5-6 CASNSQGGANEQFF TGTGCCAGCAACTCACAGGGGGGGGCGAATGAGCAGTTCTTC
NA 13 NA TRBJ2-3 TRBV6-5 CASSYHGPDTQYF TGTGCCAGCAGTTATCATGGGCCAGATACGCAGTATTTT
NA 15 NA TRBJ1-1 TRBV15 CATSRDRVGSSEAFF TGTGCCACCAGCAGAGACAGGGTTGGGTCCTCTGAAGCTTTCTTT
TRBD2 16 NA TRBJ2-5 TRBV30 CAWSRLAGEYQETQYF TGTGCCTGGAGTCGACTAGCGGGAGAATACCAAGAGACCCAGTACTTC
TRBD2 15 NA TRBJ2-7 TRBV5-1 CASSLDPGGSYEQYF TGCGCCAGCAGCTTGGACCCCGGGGGGTCCTACGAGCAGTACTTC
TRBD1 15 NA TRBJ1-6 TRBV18 CASSLNRGDNSPLHF TGTGCCAGCTCTCTGAACAGGGGGGATAATTCACCCCTCCACTTT
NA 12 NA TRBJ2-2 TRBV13 CASSPYAGELFF TGTGCCAGCAGCCCCTATGCGGGGGAGCTGTTTTTT
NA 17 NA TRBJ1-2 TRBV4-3 CASSQGASGPRGFGYTF TGCGCCAGCAGCCAAGGAGCGTCGGGCCCCCGCGGGTTTGGCTACACCTTC
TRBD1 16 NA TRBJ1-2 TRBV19 CASTQFSGQGDYGYTF TGTGCCAGTACCCAATTCTCGGGACAGGGGGACTATGGCTACACCTTC
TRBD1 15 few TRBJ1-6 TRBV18 CASSPVPGQNSPLHF TGTGCCAGCTCACCAGTCCCGGGACAGAATTCACCCCTCCACTTT
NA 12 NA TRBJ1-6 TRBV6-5 CASSYPDSPLHF TGTGCCAGCAGTTACCCAGATTCACCCCTCCACTTT
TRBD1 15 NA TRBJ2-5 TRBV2 CASSDLRTGRETQYF TGTGCCAGCAGTGACCTCCGGACAGGGAGGGAGACCCAGTACTTC
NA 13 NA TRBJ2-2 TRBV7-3 CASSPQNTGELFF TGTGCCAGCAGCCCCCAGAACACCGGGGAGCTGTTTTTT
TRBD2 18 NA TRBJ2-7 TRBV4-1 CASSQGQLAGEAVYEQYF TGCGCCAGCAGCCAAGGACAACTAGCGGGGGAGGCCGTTTACGAGCAGTACTTC
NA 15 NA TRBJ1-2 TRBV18 CASGPSGQGLLGYTF TGTGCCAGCGGACCCTCCGGCCAGGGGCTTTTAGGCTACACCTTC
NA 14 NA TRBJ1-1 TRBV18 CASSLTGQNTEAFF TGTGCCAGCTCCCTGACAGGCCAAAACACTGAAGCTTTCTTT
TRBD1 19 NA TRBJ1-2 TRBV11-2 CASRPISGFPGQRNYGYTF TGTGCCAGCAGACCAATTAGTGGCTTCCCGGGACAGAGAAACTATGGCTACACCTTC
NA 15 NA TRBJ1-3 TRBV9 CASSEDPGAGNTIYF TGTGCCAGCAGCGAAGATCCAGGGGCTGGAAACACCATATATTTT
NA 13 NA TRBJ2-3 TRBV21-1 CASSKSQADTQYF TGTGCCAGCAGCAAATCACAGGCAGATACGCAGTATTTT
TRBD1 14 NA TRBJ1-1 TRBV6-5 CASTRDRVNTEAFF TGTGCCAGCACCAGAGACAGGGTTAACACTGAAGCTTTCTTT
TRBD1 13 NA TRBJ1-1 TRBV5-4 CASRNGQGTEAFF TGTGCCAGCAGAAACGGACAGGGCACTGAAGCTTTCTTT
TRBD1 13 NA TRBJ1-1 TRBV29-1 CSVARGQGTEAFF TGCAGCGTTGCCAGGGGGCAAGGGACTGAAGCTTTCTTT
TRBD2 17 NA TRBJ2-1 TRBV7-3 CASSLGRAGGAPDEQFF TGTGCCAGCAGCTTAGGGAGGGCCGGGGGGGCCCCCGATGAGCAGTTCTTC
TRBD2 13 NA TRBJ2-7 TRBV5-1 CASSSTGGYEQYF TGCGCCAGCAGCTCGACGGGGGGATACGAGCAGTACTTC
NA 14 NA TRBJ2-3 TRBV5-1 CASSLAWGADTQYF TGCGCCAGCAGCTTGGCCTGGGGGGCAGATACGCAGTATTTT
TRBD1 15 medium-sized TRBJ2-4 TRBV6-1 CASSHRTGDLDIQYF TGTGCCAGCAGCCACCGTACAGGGGATCTAGACATTCAGTACTTC
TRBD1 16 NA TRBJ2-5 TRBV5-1 CASSPPGQGPGGTQYF TGCGCCAGCAGCCCACCGGGACAGGGGCCCGGGGGGACCCAGTACTTC
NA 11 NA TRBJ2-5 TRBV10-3 CAIKGGETQYF TGTGCCATCAAGGGGGGGGAGACCCAGTACTTC
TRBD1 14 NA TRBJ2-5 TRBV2 CASRGQGRGETQYF TGTGCCAGCAGGGGACAGGGGCGAGGAGAGACCCAGTACTTC
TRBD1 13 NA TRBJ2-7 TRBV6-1 CASTTGDPYEQYF TGTGCCAGCACGACAGGGGACCCCTACGAGCAGTACTTC
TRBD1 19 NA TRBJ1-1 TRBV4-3 CASSQFRVGLTGENTEAFF TGCGCCAGCAGCCAATTCCGGGTTGGGTTGACAGGGGAGAACACTGAAGCTTTCTTT
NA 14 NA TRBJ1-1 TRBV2 CASRDAGNSGEAFF TGTGCCAGCAGAGATGCAGGGAATTCAGGTGAAGCTTTCTTT
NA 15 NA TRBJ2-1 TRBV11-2 CASSWMAGTYNEQFF TGTGCCAGCAGCTGGATGGCAGGGACCTACAATGAGCAGTTCTTC
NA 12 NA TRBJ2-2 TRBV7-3 CASSSYIGELFF TGTGCCAGCAGCTCCTATATCGGGGAGCTGTTTTTT
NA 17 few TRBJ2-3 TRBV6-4 CAASSLPDSYSTDTQYF TGTGCCGCAAGCTCTCTCCCGGACTCCTATAGCACAGATACGCAGTATTTT
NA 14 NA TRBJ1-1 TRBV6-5 CASRPWTDNTEAFF TGTGCCAGCAGACCTTGGACAGACAACACTGAAGCTTTCTTT
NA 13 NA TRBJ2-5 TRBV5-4 CASSFISEETQYF TGTGCCAGCAGCTTTATCAGCGAAGAGACCCAGTACTTC
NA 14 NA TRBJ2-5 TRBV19 CASSPGGGGETQYF TGTGCCAGTAGTCCCGGGGGCGGGGGTGAGACCCAGTACTTC
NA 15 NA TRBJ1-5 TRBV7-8 CASSSTPTGNQPQHF TGTGCCAGCAGCTCCACCCCGACGGGGAATCAGCCCCAGCATTTT